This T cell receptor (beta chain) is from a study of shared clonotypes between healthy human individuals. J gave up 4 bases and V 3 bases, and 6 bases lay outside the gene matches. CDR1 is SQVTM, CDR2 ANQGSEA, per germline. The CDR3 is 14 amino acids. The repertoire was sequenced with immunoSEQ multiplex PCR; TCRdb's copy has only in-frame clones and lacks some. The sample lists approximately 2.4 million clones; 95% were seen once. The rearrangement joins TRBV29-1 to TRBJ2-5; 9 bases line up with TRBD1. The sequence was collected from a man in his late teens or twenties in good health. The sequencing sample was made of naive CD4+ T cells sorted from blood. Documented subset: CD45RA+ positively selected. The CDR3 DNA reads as TGCAGCGTTGACGTGACAGGGGGACGAGAGACCCAGTACTTC. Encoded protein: CSVDVTGGRETQYF. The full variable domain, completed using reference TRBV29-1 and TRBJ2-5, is SAVISQKPSRDICQRGTSLTIQCQVDSQVTMMFWYRQQPGQSLTLIATANQGSEATYESGFVIDKFPISRPNLTFSTLTVSNMSPEDSSIYLCSVDVTGGRETQYFGPGTRLLVL.